Reported below is one T cell receptor (beta chain). Its antigen is still unknown. Only in-frame clones appear in the TCRdb table, and some are missing; sequencing was by immunoSEQ multiplex PCR. The sample lists around 14,000 clones, about 87% occurring once. At colonoscopy, a blood sample was also collected. The CDR3 covers 15 residues. CDR1 is SEHNR and CDR2 is FQNEAQ in the germline V gene (reference sequence). Between the trimmed V and J ends, which lost 1 base and 3 bases, there was a span of 11 bases. The data are from a study of pediatric ulcerative colitis. Study results and limitations: Compared with controls, ulcerative colitis showed greater blood-rectum clone sharing.

The sequenced sample consisted of blood. The chain carries TRBV7-9 and TRBJ2-3; D uncertain. The clonotype was recovered from a boy aged 5-17 years with moderate ulcerative colitis. CDR3 DNA sequence: TGTGCCAGCAGCTTAGGGGGAATAGGGACAGATACGCAGTATTTT. It translates to CASSLGGIGTDTQYF.